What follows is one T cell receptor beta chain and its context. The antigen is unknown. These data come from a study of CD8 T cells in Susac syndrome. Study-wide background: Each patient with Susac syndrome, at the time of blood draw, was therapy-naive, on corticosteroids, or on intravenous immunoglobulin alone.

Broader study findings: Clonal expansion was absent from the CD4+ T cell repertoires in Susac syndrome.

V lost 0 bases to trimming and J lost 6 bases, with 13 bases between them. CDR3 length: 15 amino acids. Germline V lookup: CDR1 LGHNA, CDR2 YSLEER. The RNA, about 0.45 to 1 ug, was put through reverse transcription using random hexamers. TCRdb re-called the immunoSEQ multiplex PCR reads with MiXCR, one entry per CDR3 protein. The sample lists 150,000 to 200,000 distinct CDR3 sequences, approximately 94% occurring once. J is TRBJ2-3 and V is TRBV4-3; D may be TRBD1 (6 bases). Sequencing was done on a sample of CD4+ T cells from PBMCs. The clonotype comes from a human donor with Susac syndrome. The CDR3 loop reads CASSQDPQGWDTQYF. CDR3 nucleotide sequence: TGCGCCAGCAGCCAAGATCCCCAGGGGTGGGATACGCAGTATTTT.